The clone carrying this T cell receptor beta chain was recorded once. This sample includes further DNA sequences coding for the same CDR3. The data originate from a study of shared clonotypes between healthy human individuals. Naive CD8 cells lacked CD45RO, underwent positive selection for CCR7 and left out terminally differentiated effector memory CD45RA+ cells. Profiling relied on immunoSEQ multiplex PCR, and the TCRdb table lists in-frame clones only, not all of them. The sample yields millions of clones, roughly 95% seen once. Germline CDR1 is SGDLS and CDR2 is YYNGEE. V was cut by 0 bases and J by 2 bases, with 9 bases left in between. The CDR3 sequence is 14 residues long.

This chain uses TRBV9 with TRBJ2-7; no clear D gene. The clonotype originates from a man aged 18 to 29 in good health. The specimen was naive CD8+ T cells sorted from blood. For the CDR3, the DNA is TGTGCCAGCAGCGTAGGAGGAAGTCCCTACGAGCAGTACTTC. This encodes CASSVGGSPYEQYF.